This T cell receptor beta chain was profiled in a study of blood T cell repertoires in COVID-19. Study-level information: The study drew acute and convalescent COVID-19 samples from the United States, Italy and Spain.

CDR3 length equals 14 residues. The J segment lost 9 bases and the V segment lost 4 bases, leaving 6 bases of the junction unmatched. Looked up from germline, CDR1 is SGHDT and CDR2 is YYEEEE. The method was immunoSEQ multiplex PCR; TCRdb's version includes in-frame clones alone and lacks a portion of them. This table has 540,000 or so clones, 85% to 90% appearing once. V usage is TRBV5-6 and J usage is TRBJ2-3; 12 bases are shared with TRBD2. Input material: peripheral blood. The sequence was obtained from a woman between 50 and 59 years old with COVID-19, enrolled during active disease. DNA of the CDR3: TGTGCCAGCAGCCAACTAGCGGGGGGTCGGACGCAGTATTTT. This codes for CASSQLAGGRTQYF.